This TCR beta chain was identified in a study of cytomegalovirus exposure and HLA in healthy donors. Germline V gene sequence: CDR1 ENHRY, CDR2 SYGVKD. There are 17 residues in the CDR3. V dropped 8 bases and J dropped 0; count of bases not matched to a gene: 9. The PCR used 60 Vbeta and 13 Jbeta primers. The repertoire was sequenced with immunoSEQ multiplex PCR; TCRdb's copy has only in-frame clones and lacks some. The sample consists of under 130,000 clones, about 70% of them appearing once. Specimen: PBMCs. The receptor was derived from a man aged 50-60 years in good health and CMV-seropositive. The genes are TRBV10-3 and TRBJ2-3; 12 positions agree with TRBD2. This chain's CDR3 is CAIVTSGSSSSTDTQYF. The CDR3 DNA reads TGTGCCATCGTGACTAGCGGGAGTTCGAGTAGCACAGATACGCAGTATTTT.